Below, 17 T cell receptor beta chains from the same sample are listed, as sequenced in a study of T cell responses to AZD1222 COVID-19 vaccine. Sequencing used immunoSEQ multiplex PCR; TCRdb keeps in-frame clones, though not all of them. This table holds roughly 190,000 clones, 91% found once. The source material was peripheral blood, sampled 28 days after the second AZD1222 dose. The receptors were gathered from an adult who received the AZD1222 COVID-19 vaccine.

The chain recombines TRBV12-3 or TRBV12-4 with TRBJ1-1, with D unclear. The CDR3 is made up of 11 amino acids. The V and J ends lost 1 base and 7 bases respectively, with 4 bases between them. This chain's CDR3 is CASSLGSEAFF. CDR3 in DNA: TGTGCCAGCAGTTTAGGCAGTGAAGCTTTCTTT.

This clone was found once. The chain has TRBV6-5 and TRBJ1-5; D is ambiguous. The ends were cut back, 6 bases at V and 4 bases at J, with 13 bases in the middle. Per the germline V gene, CDR1 is MNHEY and CDR2 is SVGAGI. This CDR3 is 14 amino acids long. The CDR3 nucleotides read TGTGCCAGCAGAGCAGCTAATCATAATCAGCCCCAGCATTTT. It is translated as CASRAANHNQPQHF.

The chain couples TRBV7-9 to TRBJ2-1; 14 nucleotides agree with TRBD2. Trimming cost V 5 bases and J 7 bases; bases outside gene matches: 10. This CDR3 has 17 amino acids. CDR1 and CDR2 (germline): SEHNR, FQNEAQ (reference sequence). This CDR3 is CASSPTLWTSGRNEQFF. The CDR3 DNA sequence: TGTGCCAGCAGCCCGACGTTGTGGACTAGCGGGAGGAATGAGCAGTTCTTC.

The chain has TRBV7-2 and TRBJ2-7, with 7 bases aligning to TRBD1. The CDR3 runs to 13 residues. The germline V gene has CDR1 SGHTA and CDR2 FQGNSA. The J segment lost 12 bases and the V segment lost 8 bases, leaving 16 bases of the junction unmatched. The DNA for the CDR3 is TGTGCCAGCCAACAGGGGTTGCTTCGGAGCCCGTACTTC. This translates into CASQQGLLRSPYF.

The chain is built from TRBV3-1 (or the pseudogene TRBV3-2) and TRBJ2-1; 9 nucleotides align to TRBD2. The junction had 10 bases not matched to a gene; V was cut back by 2 bases and J by 8 bases. The CDR3 sequence is 16 residues long. The V gene's germline CDR1 is LGHDT and CDR2 YNNKEL (reference sequence). The CDR3 bases are TGTGCCAGCAGCCAAACCTTGGCGGGAGGGCTGTATGAGCAGTTCTTC. Translated, it gives CASSQTLAGGLYEQFF.

This clone is a singleton in its sample. This chain uses TRBV7-2 with TRBJ2-7, with 7 positions matching TRBD2. Germline V lookup: CDR1 SGHTA, CDR2 FQGNSA. The CDR3 consists of 16 residues. The V and J ends lost 5 bases and 3 bases, in that order; junction bases with no gene match: 13. The CDR3 nucleotides are TGTGCCAGCAGCCAAACTGCAGTCAGCGGGAACTACGAGCAGTACTTC. It encodes CASSQTAVSGNYEQYF.

The chain combines TRBV19 with TRBJ1-5; 7 nucleotides line up with TRBD1. Per the germline V gene, CDR1 is LNHDA and CDR2 is SQIVND (reference sequence). CDR3 length: 18 amino acids. V shed 5 bases, J shed 0 bases, and the junction held 13 bases outside the gene matches. The CDR3 loop is CASSLRTGDPYSNQPQHF. The CDR3 coding sequence is TGTGCCAGTAGTCTCCGGACAGGAGACCCTTATAGCAATCAGCCCCAGCATTTT.

This clone was observed a single time. V gene TRBV29-1 combines with J gene TRBJ1-2, with 8 bases identical to TRBD1. J gave up 8 bases and V 3 bases, and 11 bases lay outside the gene matches. The CDR3 has 14 residues. The germline V gene encodes CDR1 SQVTM and CDR2 ANQGSEA. CDR3 sequence (DNA): TGCAGCGTTGATAGGGGGACAGGCCTGGGCGGCTACACCTTC. Translated, it gives CSVDRGTGLGGYTF. Looking up the rest from reference TRBV29-1 and TRBJ1-2 gives the full variable domain: SAVISQKPSRDICQRGTSLTIQCQVDSQVTMMFWYRQQPGQSLTLIATANQGSEATYESGFVIDKFPISRPNLTFSTLTVSNMSPEDSSIYLCSVDRGTGLGGYTFGSGTRLTVV.

This chain joins TRBV28 and TRBJ2-2; maybe TRBD2 (5 bases). V lost 5 bases, J lost 7 bases, and 20 bases lay in between. Germline V gene data show CDR1 as MDHEN and CDR2 as SYDVKM. The CDR3 extends over 16 amino acids. The CDR3 DNA reads TGTGCCAGCAGTCCGTCGGGGAAAAGGGTCGGCGGGGAGCTGTTTTTT. This codes for CASSPSGKRVGGELFF.

V is TRBV2 and J is TRBJ2-7; D might be TRBD1 or TRBD2, each matching 5 bases. V lost 3 bases, J lost 0 bases, and 12 bases lay in between. Germline CDR1 reads SNHLY; CDR2 reads FYNNEI. The CDR3 runs 15 residues. CDR3 in amino acids: CASSDRAGPSYEQYF. For the CDR3, the DNA is TGTGCCAGCAGTGACAGGGCGGGCCCCTCCTACGAGCAGTACTTC.

The gene calls are TRBV24-1 and TRBJ1-2, with D possibly being TRBD1 (5 bases). Trimming stripped 4 bases from V and 3 bases from J, with 8 bases between. The CDR3 is 13 amino acids. Looked up from germline, CDR1 is KGHDR and CDR2 is SFDVKD. The CDR3 region is CATSEGTYYGYTF. DNA of the CDR3: TGTGCCACCAGTGAAGGGACCTACTATGGCTACACCTTC.

This chain joins TRBV24-1 and TRBJ2-2; D gene unclear. This CDR3 region has 12 residues. The V gene's germline CDR1 is KGHDR and CDR2 SFDVKD. V lost 9 bases, J lost 3 bases, and 7 bases lay in between. CDR3 region: CATGGYTGELFF. The CDR3, as DNA: TGTGCCACCGGCGGTTACACCGGGGAGCTGTTTTTT.

The chain couples TRBV27 to TRBJ2-3, with TRBD2 matching over 9 bases. Losses at the gene ends were 7 bases for V and 2 bases for J; bases not matched to a gene: 10. Germline assignment: CDR1 MNHEY and CDR2 SMNVEV (reference sequence). The CDR3 covers 16 residues. CDR3 protein: CASIGAAGGPTDTQYF. CDR3 sequence (DNA): TGTGCCAGCATTGGGGCAGCGGGAGGTCCCACAGATACGCAGTATTTT.

V usage is TRBV18 and J usage is TRBJ2-1; TRBD2 is a possible D gene (7 bases). Germline assignment: CDR1 KGHSH and CDR2 LQKENI. Trimming took off 2 bases at V and 8 bases at J, with 13 bases between the two ends. The length of the CDR3 is 14 residues. CDR3 sequence reads: CASSPGIGGDEQFF. The CDR3 bases are TGTGCCAGCTCACCAGGAATAGGGGGGGATGAGCAGTTCTTC.

The chain links TRBV7-9 to TRBJ2-3, with 10 bases identical to TRBD2. CDR1 SEHNR and CDR2 FQNEAQ come from the germline V gene (reference sequence). V shed 5 bases and J 2 bases; nucleotides not matched to a gene: 7. CDR3 length equals 16 residues. The CDR3, as DNA: TGTGCCAGCAGCCTCGGACTAGCGGAATTCACAGATACGCAGTATTTT. Residues: CASSLGLAEFTDTQYF.

The genes are TRBV24-1 and TRBJ2-1, with TRBD2 matching 8 bases. The germline CDR1 and CDR2 sequences are KGHDR and SFDVKD. CDR3 length: 14 amino acids. The trim removed 8 bases at V and 5 bases at J, leaving 7 bases unmatched. The CDR3 sequence: CATMGGRTDNEQFF. The CDR3 DNA reads as TGTGCCACCATGGGCGGGAGGACCGACAATGAGCAGTTCTTC.

In its sample, this clone was seen once. The gene calls are TRBV19 and TRBJ1-4; D unresolved. Between the trimmed V and J ends, which lost 3 bases and 7 bases, there was a span of 15 bases. The CDR3 consists of 15 residues. CDR1 LNHDA and CDR2 SQIVND come from the germline V gene (reference sequence). The CDR3 reads CASSMVVTWGEKLFF. Written as DNA, the CDR3 is TGTGCCAGTAGTATGGTCGTCACCTGGGGTGAAAAACTGTTTTTT.